The TCR beta chain described here comes from a study of siplizumab effects on memory and regulatory T cells. Study outcomes and limitations: Siplizumab cultures yielded proliferating Tregs whose suppressive function was not confirmed. The mapping of alloreactive clones to unstimulated subsets covered only a minor fraction of them. The study found that siplizumab significantly reduced alloreactive sequences traceable to unstimulated CD4+ memory cells. Naive T cells appeared more varied than memory cells and looked like key alloresponse contributors.

The assay was immunoSEQ multiplex PCR, and TCRdb's table has in-frame clones only and misses some. Seen here are some 100,000 clones, more than 85% observed once, and the top ten hold about 2.6%. Comment on this clone: As yet, its antigen is unknown.

Specimen: CD4+ T cells sorted from blood. The TCR sequence derives from a human donor in good health. Some clones in this sample may be carry-over from other donors' samples.

CDR3 DNA: TGTGCCAGCAGCCAAGATCCTCAGGGTAGCACAGATACGCAGTATTTT. It encodes CASSQDPQGSTDTQYF. V gene TRBV4-2 combines with J gene TRBJ2-3; D is perhaps TRBD1 (5 bases). Germline values: CDR1 LGHNA, CDR2 YNFKEQ. V shed 0 bases and J shed 0 bases, with 10 bases lying between them. The CDR3 spans 16 residues.